This T cell receptor beta chain was profiled in a study of blood T cell repertoires in COVID-19. Overall study: From T cells, B-cell-depleted T cells, or PBMCs came the material, which was cDNA or gDNA.

The germline V and J ends were trimmed by 1 base and 2 bases, with 18 bases remaining between them. The CDR3 is made up of 17 amino acids. Germline V gene sequence: CDR1 SGHAT, CDR2 FQNNGV. Using immunoSEQ multiplex PCR, the repertoire was profiled, and TCRdb retains in-frame clones only, with some absent. Here the sample spans tens of thousands of clones, more than 80% being singletons. Specimen: peripheral blood. The source is a man aged 50-59 years with COVID-19, enrolled during active disease. The chain uses TRBV11-2 and TRBJ2-7; a possible D gene is TRBD2 (5 bases). The CDR3 DNA is TGTGCCAGCAGCTTAGGACGGACCGAGGGCTACCCCTACGAGCAGTACTTC. Protein sequence: CASSLGRTEGYPYEQYF. Full variable domain (remainder filled in from reference TRBV11-2 and TRBJ2-7): EAGVAQSPRYKIIEKRQSVAFWCNPISGHATLYWYQQILGQGPKLLIQFQNNGVVDDSQLPKDRFSAERLKGVDSTLKIQPAKLEDSAVYLCASSLGRTEGYPYEQYFGPGTRLTVT.